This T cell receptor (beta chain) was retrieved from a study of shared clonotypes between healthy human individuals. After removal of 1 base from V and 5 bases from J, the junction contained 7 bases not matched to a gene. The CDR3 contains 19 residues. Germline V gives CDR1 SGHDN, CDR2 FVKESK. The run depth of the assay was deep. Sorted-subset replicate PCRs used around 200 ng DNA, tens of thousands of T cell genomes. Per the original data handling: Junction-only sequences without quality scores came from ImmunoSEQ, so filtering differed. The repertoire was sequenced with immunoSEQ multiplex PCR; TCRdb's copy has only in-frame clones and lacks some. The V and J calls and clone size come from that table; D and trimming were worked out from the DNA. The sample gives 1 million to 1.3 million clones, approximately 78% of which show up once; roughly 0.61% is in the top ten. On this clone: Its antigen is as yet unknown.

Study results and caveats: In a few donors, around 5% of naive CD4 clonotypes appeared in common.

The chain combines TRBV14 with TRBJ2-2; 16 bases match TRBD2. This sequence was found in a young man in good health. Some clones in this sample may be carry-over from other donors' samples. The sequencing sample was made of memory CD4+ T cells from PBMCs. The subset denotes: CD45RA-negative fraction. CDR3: CASSQAPPGLAGGTGELFF. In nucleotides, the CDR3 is TGTGCCAGCAGCCAAGCGCCACCGGGACTAGCGGGAGGGACCGGGGAGCTGTTTTTT.